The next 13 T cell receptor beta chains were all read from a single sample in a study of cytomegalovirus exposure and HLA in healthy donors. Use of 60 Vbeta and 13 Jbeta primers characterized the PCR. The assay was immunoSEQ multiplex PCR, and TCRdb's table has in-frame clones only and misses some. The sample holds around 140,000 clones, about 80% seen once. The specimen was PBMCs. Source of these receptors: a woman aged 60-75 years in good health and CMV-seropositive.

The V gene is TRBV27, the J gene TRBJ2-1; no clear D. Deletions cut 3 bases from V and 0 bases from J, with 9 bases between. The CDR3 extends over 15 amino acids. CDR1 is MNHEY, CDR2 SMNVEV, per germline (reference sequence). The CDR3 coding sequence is TGTGCCAGCAGTTTGGCGGCTAGCTCCTACAATGAGCAGTTCTTC. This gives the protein CASSLAASSYNEQFF.

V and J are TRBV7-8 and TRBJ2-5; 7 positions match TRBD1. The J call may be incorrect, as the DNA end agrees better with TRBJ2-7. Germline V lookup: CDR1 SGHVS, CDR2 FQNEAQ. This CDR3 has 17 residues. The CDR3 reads CASSLYPGTDIYYEQYF. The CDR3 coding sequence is TGTGCCAGCAGCTTATACCCCGGGACAGATATATACTACGAGCAGTACTTC.

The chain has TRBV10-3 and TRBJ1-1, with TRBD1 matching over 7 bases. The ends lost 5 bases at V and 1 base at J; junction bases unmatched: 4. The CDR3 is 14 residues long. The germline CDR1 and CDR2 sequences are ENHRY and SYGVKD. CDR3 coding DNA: TGTGCCATCAGTCCGGGACAGACGAACACTGAAGCTTTCTTT. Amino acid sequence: CAISPGQTNTEAFF.

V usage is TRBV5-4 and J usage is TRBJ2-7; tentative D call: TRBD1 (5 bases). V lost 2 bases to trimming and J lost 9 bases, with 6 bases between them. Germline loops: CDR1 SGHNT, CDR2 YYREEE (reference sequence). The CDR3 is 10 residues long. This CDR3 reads CASSLRGQYF. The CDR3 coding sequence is TGTGCCAGCAGCTTAAGGGGGCAGTACTTC.

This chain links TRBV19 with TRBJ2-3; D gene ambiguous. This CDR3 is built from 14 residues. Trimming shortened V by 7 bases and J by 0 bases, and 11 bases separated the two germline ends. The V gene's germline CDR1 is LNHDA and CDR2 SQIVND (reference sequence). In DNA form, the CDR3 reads TGTGCCAGTATTTCCGATGCGAGCACAGATACGCAGTATTTT. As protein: CASISDASTDTQYF.

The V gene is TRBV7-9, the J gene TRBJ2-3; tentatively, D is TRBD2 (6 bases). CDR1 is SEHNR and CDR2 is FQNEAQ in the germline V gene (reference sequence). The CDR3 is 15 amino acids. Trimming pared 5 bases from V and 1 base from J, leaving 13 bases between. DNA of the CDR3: TGTGCCAGCAGCCTTGTGGGGGAGGGCACAGATACGCAGTATTTT. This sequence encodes CASSLVGEGTDTQYF.

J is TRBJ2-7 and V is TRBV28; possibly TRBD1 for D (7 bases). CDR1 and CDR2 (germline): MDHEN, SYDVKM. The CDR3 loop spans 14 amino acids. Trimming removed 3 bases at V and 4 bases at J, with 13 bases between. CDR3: CASSFQGGLYEQYF. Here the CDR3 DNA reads TGTGCCAGCAGTTTCCAGGGGGGCCTGTACGAGCAGTACTTC.

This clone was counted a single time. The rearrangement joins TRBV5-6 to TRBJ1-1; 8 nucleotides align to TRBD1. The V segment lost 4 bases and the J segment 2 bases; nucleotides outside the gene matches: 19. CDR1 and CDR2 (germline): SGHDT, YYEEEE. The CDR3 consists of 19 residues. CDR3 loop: CASSPVGWGTGRANTEAFF. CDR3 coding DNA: TGTGCCAGCAGCCCGGTTGGTTGGGGGACAGGTAGAGCCAACACTGAAGCTTTCTTT.

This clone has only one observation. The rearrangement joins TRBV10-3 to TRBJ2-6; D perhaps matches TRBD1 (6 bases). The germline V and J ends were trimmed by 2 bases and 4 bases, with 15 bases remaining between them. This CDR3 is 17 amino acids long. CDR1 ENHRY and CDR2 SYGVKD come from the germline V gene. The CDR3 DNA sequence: TGTGCCATCAGTGAGCCGGGGTTGGGGGCCGGGGCCAACGTCCTGACTTTC. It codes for CAISEPGLGAGANVLTF.

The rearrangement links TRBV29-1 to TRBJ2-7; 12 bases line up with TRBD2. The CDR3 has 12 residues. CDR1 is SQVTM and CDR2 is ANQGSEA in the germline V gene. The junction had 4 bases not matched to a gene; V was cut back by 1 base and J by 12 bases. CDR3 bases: TGCAGCGTTGAAGGCCCGACTAGCGGGAGGTACTTC. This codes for CSVEGPTSGRYF.

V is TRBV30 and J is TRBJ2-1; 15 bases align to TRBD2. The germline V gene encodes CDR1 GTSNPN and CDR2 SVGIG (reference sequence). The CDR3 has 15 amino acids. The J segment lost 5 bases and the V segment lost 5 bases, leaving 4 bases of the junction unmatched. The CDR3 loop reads CAWAGLAGGDNEQFF. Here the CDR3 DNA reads TGTGCCTGGGCCGGACTAGCGGGAGGGGACAATGAGCAGTTCTTC.

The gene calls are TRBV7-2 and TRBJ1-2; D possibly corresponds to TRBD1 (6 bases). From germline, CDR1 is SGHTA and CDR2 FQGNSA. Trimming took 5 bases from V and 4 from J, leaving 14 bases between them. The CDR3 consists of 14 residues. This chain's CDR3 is CASSQGSASYGYTF. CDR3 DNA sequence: TGTGCCAGCAGCCAGGGGTCGGCTTCCTATGGCTACACCTTC.

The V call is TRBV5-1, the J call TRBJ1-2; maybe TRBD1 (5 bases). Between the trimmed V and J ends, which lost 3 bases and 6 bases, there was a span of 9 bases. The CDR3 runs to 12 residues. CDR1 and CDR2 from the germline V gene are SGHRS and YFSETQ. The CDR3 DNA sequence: TGCGCCAGCAGCTATCAGGGTGATGGCTACACCTTC. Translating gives CASSYQGDGYTF.